What follows is one T cell receptor (beta chain) and its context. The antigen is unknown. This specimen belongs to a study of T cells in localized non-small cell lung cancer. Broader study findings: The study found T cell clonality highest in uninvolved adjacent lung, above tumor. Adjacent lung had a median roughly 53 of the 100 largest tumor clones.

Profiling relied on immunoSEQ multiplex PCR, and the TCRdb table lists in-frame clones only, not all of them. The sample carries 65,000 to 95,000 clones, around 81% recorded once. The receptor was derived from a man aged 35 to 70 with stage II squamous cell lung carcinoma. Material: PBMCs, obtained before any cancer treatment.

The CDR3 reads CASSQIVGSSYEQYF. The CDR3 region has the DNA TGTGCCAGCAGCCAAATCGTAGGAAGCTCCTACGAGCAGTACTTC. V and J are TRBV14 and TRBJ2-7; D is uncertain. This CDR3 comprises 15 residues. Germline V gene sequence: CDR1 SGHDN, CDR2 FVKESK. V lost 2 bases to trimming and J lost 0 bases, with 11 bases between them.